The 14 T cell receptor beta chains in this list originate from one sample, sequenced in a study of T cell responses to AZD1222 COVID-19 vaccine. The repertoire was sequenced with immunoSEQ multiplex PCR; TCRdb's copy has only in-frame clones and lacks some. Among around 120,000 clones listed, about 92% were seen once. The sequencing here drew on peripheral blood, taken on day 0 of AZD1222 vaccination. These receptors all come from an adult in good health.

The chain links TRBV7-8 to TRBJ1-2; D not resolved. Deletions cut 1 base from V and 1 base from J, with 13 bases between. The CDR3 is made up of 16 amino acids. The germline V gene encodes CDR1 SGHVS and CDR2 FQNEAQ. This chain's CDR3 is CASSLGRAVNNYGYTF. The DNA for the CDR3 is TGTGCCAGCAGCTTAGGGCGGGCGGTTAATAACTATGGCTACACCTTC.

The J gene is TRBJ2-1, the V gene TRBV3-1 (or the pseudogene TRBV3-2); 10 nucleotides match TRBD2. This CDR3 comprises 17 residues. The germline CDR1 and CDR2 sequences are LGHDT and YNNKEL (reference sequence). J lost 0 bases, V lost 6 bases, and 8 bases had no gene match. The CDR3 loop is CASRPSGGSSSYNEQFF. In DNA form, the CDR3 reads TGTGCCAGCAGACCTAGCGGGGGTTCGAGCTCCTACAATGAGCAGTTCTTC.

This clone occurred once. The chain combines TRBV28 with TRBJ2-5; 10 bases are shared with TRBD1. V dropped 3 bases and J dropped 5; count of bases not matched to a gene: 6. Germline values: CDR1 MDHEN, CDR2 SYDVKM. The CDR3 runs to 15 residues. CDR3 in DNA: TGTGCCAGCAGTTTGGGACAGGGGTCCGTGGAGACCCAGTACTTC. Translating it yields CASSLGQGSVETQYF.

The chain uses TRBV7-9 and TRBJ1-2, with D possibly TRBD1 on 6 matching bases. Germline V CDR1 and CDR2: SEHNR, FQNEAQ (reference sequence). The CDR3 totals 16 residues. V was shortened by 7 bases and J by 0 bases, with 18 bases between the two germline ends. CDR3 residues: CASIPQTRDTNYGYTF. In nucleotides, the CDR3 is TGTGCCAGCATTCCCCAGACCAGGGACACTAACTATGGCTACACCTTC.

The gene calls are TRBV6-5 and TRBJ1-2; TRBD1 agrees at 10 bases. Germline-derived CDR1 and CDR2 are MNHEY and SVGAGI. J gave up 5 bases and V 1 base, and 4 bases lay outside the gene matches. The CDR3 is 15 residues long. The CDR3 nucleotides are TGTGCCAGCAGTTACTTGACAGGGGGCGGTTATGGCTACACCTTC. This codes for CASSYLTGGGYGYTF.

Here the CDR3 reads CATSDPGQSSGPQHF. The CDR3, as DNA: TGTGCCACCAGTGATCCCGGACAGTCCTCAGGGCCCCAGCATTTT. The chain uses TRBV24-1 and TRBJ1-5; weak D call: TRBD1 (6 bases). Trimming took 3 bases from V and 9 from J, leaving 17 bases between them. CDR3 length equals 15 residues. CDR1 is KGHDR, CDR2 SFDVKD, per germline.

The genes are TRBV4-3 and TRBJ2-7; 9 bases align to TRBD2. Germline CDR1 and CDR2: LGHNA and YSLEER. Germline trimming cut 1 base from V and 5 bases from J; bases unmatched to any gene: 9. The CDR3 spans 16 residues. The CDR3 sequence is CASSQGMAGGPHEQYF. DNA of the CDR3: TGCGCCAGCAGCCAAGGGATGGCGGGGGGGCCCCACGAGCAGTACTTC.

This clone was detected once. The chain combines TRBV25-1 with TRBJ2-5; no firm D call. CDR1 is MGHDK and CDR2 is SYGVNS in the germline V gene. V was pared by 1 base and J by 0 bases, with 9 bases between. This CDR3 comprises 15 residues. The CDR3 bases are TGTGCCAGCAGTGAATCGCGTGGGTACCAAGAGACCCAGTACTTC. This translates into CASSESRGYQETQYF.

Here the CDR3 DNA reads TGCGCCAGCAGCCAAGAACGGGCACTTGGGAATGAGCAGTTCTTC. This sequence encodes CASSQERALGNEQFF. The V gene is TRBV4-1, the J gene TRBJ2-1; D call uncertain. The CDR3 totals 15 residues. Trimming removed 0 bases at V and 7 bases at J, with 13 bases between. Germline CDR1 and CDR2: MGHRA and YSYEKL.

The J gene is TRBJ1-1, the V gene TRBV7-6, with 7 bases identical to TRBD1. The CDR3 is 15 residues long. CDR1 is SGHVS, CDR2 FNYEAQ, per germline. V was clipped by 0 bases and J by 5 bases; unmatched bases: 6. CDR3 amino acids: CASSLARGPGTEAFF. In DNA form, the CDR3 reads TGTGCCAGCAGCTTAGCTAGGGGGCCGGGTACTGAAGCTTTCTTT.

The rearrangement links TRBV24-1 to TRBJ2-2; D remains unclear. Germline-derived CDR1 and CDR2 are KGHDR and SFDVKD. Trimming pared 0 bases from V and 3 bases from J, leaving 4 bases between. The CDR3 sequence is 14 residues long. The CDR3 DNA reads as TGTGCCACCAGTGATTTGCTGGACACCGGGGAGCTGTTTTTT. Translating gives CATSDLLDTGELFF.

This clone was seen only once. The chain joins TRBV2 to TRBJ1-5, with 12 bases aligning to TRBD1. J lost 4 bases, V lost 4 bases, and 14 bases had no gene match. From germline, CDR1 is SNHLY and CDR2 FYNNEI. This CDR3 is built from 19 residues. CDR3 loop: CASSASGTGGAGRNQPQHF. In nucleotides, the CDR3 is TGTGCCAGCAGTGCATCCGGGACAGGGGGCGCGGGACGGAATCAGCCCCAGCATTTT.

For this clone: The same CDR3 also results from other DNA sequences found in this sample. In nucleotides, the CDR3 is TGTGCCAGTAGTATAGGGGGCATAGGCTACGAGCAGTACTTC. Protein product: CASSIGGIGYEQYF. The gene calls are TRBV19 and TRBJ2-7; D is perhaps TRBD1 (5 bases). Trimming took off 1 base at V and 3 bases at J, with 10 bases between the two ends. The CDR3 consists of 14 residues. The germline V gene encodes CDR1 LNHDA and CDR2 SQIVND (reference sequence).

This clone was seen a single time. The chain has TRBV30 and TRBJ1-1, with D tentatively TRBD1 (5 bases). Germline V gives CDR1 GTSNPN, CDR2 SVGIG (reference sequence). The CDR3 is 13 amino acids. The ends were cut back, 5 bases at V and 5 bases at J, with 15 bases in the middle. Here the CDR3 DNA reads TGTGCCTGGGGGATTATGGGGGGTACTGAAGCTTTCTTT. It specifies CAWGIMGGTEAFF.